This is a list of T cell receptor beta chains from one sample in a study of shared clonotypes between healthy human individuals. TCRdb keeps only in-frame clones here, not all; method: immunoSEQ multiplex PCR. The sample lists a few million clones; approximately 93% were seen once. The sample comprised naive CD4+ T cells from PBMCs. Receptor source: a man younger than 35 in good health. Some clones in this sample may be carry-over from other donors' samples. CDR3s include the opening cysteine and the closing phenylalanine or tryptophan. Each record gives: V gene, CDR3 length, J gene, clone size, D gene, CDR3 DNA, CDR3 protein. The D gene is left open where the match is weak. Some rows have no size entry. The others give once, few or many, or a class for an expanded clone.

V gene: TRBV25-1
CDR3 length: 12
J gene: TRBJ2-7
clone size: -
D gene: -
CDR3 DNA: TGTGCCAGCAGTGCAGCCTGGAACGAGCAGTACTTC
CDR3 protein: CASSAAWNEQYF

V gene: TRBV28
CDR3 length: 16
J gene: TRBJ1-4
clone size: -
D gene: TRBD1
CDR3 DNA: TGTGCCAGCCGTCCACAGGGGTTTACAACTAATGAAAAACTGTTTTTT
CDR3 protein: CASRPQGFTTNEKLFF

V gene: TRBV5-8
CDR3 length: 14
J gene: TRBJ2-7
clone size: -
D gene: -
CDR3 DNA: TGTGCCAGCAGCACCCGGGACCTTGGGCTAGGGGAGTACTTC
CDR3 protein: CASSTRDLGLGEYF

V gene: TRBV18
CDR3 length: 15
J gene: TRBJ1-5
clone size: -
D gene: -
CDR3 DNA: TGTGCCAGCTCACCACTAAGCAGTAGCAATCAGCCCCAGCATTTT
CDR3 protein: CASSPLSSSNQPQHF

V gene: TRBV5-4
CDR3 length: 15
J gene: TRBJ2-3
clone size: -
D gene: TRBD1
CDR3 DNA: TGTGCCAGCAGCTTTCAGGGGGCTGGCACAGATACGCAGTATTTT
CDR3 protein: CASSFQGAGTDTQYF

V gene: TRBV7-8
CDR3 length: 14
J gene: TRBJ1-1
clone size: -
D gene: -
CDR3 DNA: TGTGCCAGCAGCGCCCGACAGGTGGACACTGAAGCTTTCTTT
CDR3 protein: CASSARQVDTEAFF

V gene: TRBV28
CDR3 length: 14
J gene: TRBJ2-1
clone size: -
D gene: -
CDR3 DNA: TGTGCCAGCAGTTTCCACGCCCCAGACAATGAGCAGTTCTTC
CDR3 protein: CASSFHAPDNEQFF

V gene: TRBV28
CDR3 length: 14
J gene: TRBJ2-7
clone size: -
D gene: TRBD1
CDR3 DNA: TGTGCCAGCAAGTGGGGACAGGGGCCGTACGAGCAGTACTTC
CDR3 protein: CASKWGQGPYEQYF

V gene: TRBV21-1
CDR3 length: 18
J gene: TRBJ1-2
clone size: -
D gene: -
CDR3 DNA: TGTGCCAGCAGCATTCGGCCCGCGACGATTTGGAGAATCTATGGCTACACCTTC
CDR3 protein: CASSIRPATIWRIYGYTF

V gene: TRBV2
CDR3 length: 14
J gene: TRBJ2-7
clone size: -
D gene: TRBD2
CDR3 DNA: TGTGCCAGCAGTGCGCGGGCGGGAGGAAGAAAGCAGTACTTC
CDR3 protein: CASSARAGGRKQYF

V gene: TRBV5-4
CDR3 length: 16
J gene: TRBJ2-2
clone size: -
D gene: TRBD1
CDR3 DNA: TGTGCCAGCAGCTCGATACAGGGGGTCGACACCGGGGAGCTGTTTTTT
CDR3 protein: CASSSIQGVDTGELFF

V gene: TRBV11-2
CDR3 length: 18
J gene: TRBJ2-3
clone size: -
D gene: TRBD2
CDR3 DNA: TGTGCCAGCAGCTTATCCTGGGGGTTAGCGGGAGTTCCAGATACGCAGTATTTT
CDR3 protein: CASSLSWGLAGVPDTQYF

V gene: TRBV10-1
CDR3 length: 16
J gene: TRBJ2-1
clone size: -
D gene: -
CDR3 DNA: TGCGCCAGCAGTGAAACGGACCACCCATCCTACAATGAGCAGTTCTTC
CDR3 protein: CASSETDHPSYNEQFF

V gene: TRBV4-2
CDR3 length: 15
J gene: TRBJ2-2
clone size: once
D gene: TRBD1
CDR3 DNA: TGTGCCAGCAGCCAAGAGCCAGGGGGCACCGGGGAGCTGTTTTTT
CDR3 protein: CASSQEPGGTGELFF

V gene: TRBV27
CDR3 length: 12
J gene: TRBJ1-1
clone size: -
D gene: -
CDR3 DNA: TGTGCCAGCAGTCAAGCGGGCCGTGGAGCTTTCTTT
CDR3 protein: CASSQAGRGAFF

V gene: TRBV28
CDR3 length: 13
J gene: TRBJ1-1
clone size: -
D gene: -
CDR3 DNA: TGTGCCAGCAGTTTACAGCAGAGGACTGAAGCTTTCTTT
CDR3 protein: CASSLQQRTEAFF

V gene: TRBV28
CDR3 length: 15
J gene: TRBJ2-3
clone size: -
D gene: -
CDR3 DNA: TGTGCCAGCAGTTTAGGGACCCAGGGGACAGATACGCAGTATTTT
CDR3 protein: CASSLGTQGTDTQYF

V gene: TRBV19
CDR3 length: 13
J gene: TRBJ1-2
clone size: -
D gene: TRBD1
CDR3 DNA: TGTGCCAGCGGAGACAGGGATCGCTATGGCTACACCTTC
CDR3 protein: CASGDRDRYGYTF

V gene: TRBV5-1
CDR3 length: 14
J gene: TRBJ2-1
clone size: once
D gene: -
CDR3 DNA: TGCGCCAGCAGCGCCGAGAAACCGTCCAATGAGCAGTTCTTC
CDR3 protein: CASSAEKPSNEQFF

V gene: TRBV19
CDR3 length: 13
J gene: TRBJ1-1
clone size: -
D gene: TRBD1
CDR3 DNA: TGTGCCAGCGACAGGGGCCCAAACACTGAAGCTTTCTTT
CDR3 protein: CASDRGPNTEAFF

V gene: TRBV7-6
CDR3 length: 14
J gene: TRBJ2-7
clone size: -
D gene: -
CDR3 DNA: TGTGCCAGCAGCTTAGCCAGGGGAGCCTACGAGCAGTACTTC
CDR3 protein: CASSLARGAYEQYF

V gene: TRBV27
CDR3 length: 16
J gene: TRBJ2-7
clone size: -
D gene: -
CDR3 DNA: TGTGCCAGCAGTTTTGAGGGTCCGTTTAGCTCCTACGAGCAGTACTTC
CDR3 protein: CASSFEGPFSSYEQYF

V gene: TRBV5-6
CDR3 length: 12
J gene: TRBJ2-2
clone size: -
D gene: -
CDR3 DNA: TGTGCCAGCAGCTTGGGCCCCGGGGAGCTGTTTTTT
CDR3 protein: CASSLGPGELFF

V gene: TRBV2
CDR3 length: 15
J gene: TRBJ1-1
clone size: -
D gene: -
CDR3 DNA: TGTGCCAGCAGAATACGACAGGAATGGAACACTGAAGCTTTCTTT
CDR3 protein: CASRIRQEWNTEAFF

V gene: TRBV11-2
CDR3 length: 17
J gene: TRBJ2-6
clone size: -
D gene: -
CDR3 DNA: TGTGCCAGCAGCTTAGCCTACACGCCCTCTGGGGCCAACGTCCTGACTTTC
CDR3 protein: CASSLAYTPSGANVLTF

V gene: TRBV30
CDR3 length: 13
J gene: TRBJ2-1
clone size: -
D gene: TRBD1
CDR3 DNA: TGTGCCTGGAGTGCGGGACAGGACAATGAGCAGTTCTTC
CDR3 protein: CAWSAGQDNEQFF

V gene: TRBV27
CDR3 length: 17
J gene: TRBJ1-3
clone size: once
D gene: TRBD1
CDR3 DNA: TGTGCCAGCAGTTCGAGAAGACAGGGGGCGCGAGGAAACACCATATATTTT
CDR3 protein: CASSSRRQGARGNTIYF

V gene: TRBV28
CDR3 length: 17
J gene: TRBJ2-7
clone size: -
D gene: TRBD2
CDR3 DNA: TGTGCCAGCAGTTTATGGGGGCTAGCGGGACCCTCCAACGAGCAGTACTTC
CDR3 protein: CASSLWGLAGPSNEQYF

V gene: TRBV11-2
CDR3 length: 14
J gene: TRBJ2-5
clone size: once
D gene: -
CDR3 DNA: TGTGCCAGCAGCTTAGGACCCCTTCCGGAGACCCAGTACTTC
CDR3 protein: CASSLGPLPETQYF

V gene: TRBV4-1
CDR3 length: 16
J gene: TRBJ1-1
clone size: -
D gene: TRBD1
CDR3 DNA: TGCGCCAGCAGCCAAGCAGAAAGACAGGGGGGGACTGAAGCTTTCTTT
CDR3 protein: CASSQAERQGGTEAFF

V gene: TRBV30
CDR3 length: 14
J gene: TRBJ1-1
clone size: -
D gene: -
CDR3 DNA: TGTGCCGGGGGATCCGGGGGTTCGAGCACTGAAGCTTTCTTT
CDR3 protein: CAGGSGGSSTEAFF

V gene: TRBV28
CDR3 length: 12
J gene: TRBJ1-5
clone size: -
D gene: -
CDR3 DNA: TGTGCCAGCAGTTTGGGAGGGAGGCCCCAGCATTTT
CDR3 protein: CASSLGGRPQHF

V gene: TRBV18
CDR3 length: 16
J gene: TRBJ2-5
clone size: -
D gene: TRBD1
CDR3 DNA: TGTGCCAGCTCTCGCAGCGCGGGCAGGGGGCAAGAGACCCAGTACTTC
CDR3 protein: CASSRSAGRGQETQYF

V gene: TRBV5-5
CDR3 length: 14
J gene: TRBJ2-7
clone size: -
D gene: -
CDR3 DNA: TGTGCCAGCAGCTTTGTTCAAAGTAACTACGAGCAGTACTTC
CDR3 protein: CASSFVQSNYEQYF

V gene: TRBV9
CDR3 length: 16
J gene: TRBJ2-2
clone size: -
D gene: -
CDR3 DNA: TGTGCCAGCAGCGTAGTAGGCCCGCGCGTACCCGGGGAGCTGTTTTTT
CDR3 protein: CASSVVGPRVPGELFF

V gene: TRBV4-1
CDR3 length: 18
J gene: TRBJ2-3
clone size: -
D gene: TRBD1
CDR3 DNA: TGCGCCAGCAGCCAAACCTCAAGGACAGGGCTCCTCACAGATACGCAGTATTTT
CDR3 protein: CASSQTSRTGLLTDTQYF

V gene: TRBV7-3
CDR3 length: 15
J gene: TRBJ2-6
clone size: -
D gene: -
CDR3 DNA: TGTGCCAGCGGGCCTGGAGGCTCTGGGGCCAACGTCCTGACTTTC
CDR3 protein: CASGPGGSGANVLTF

V gene: TRBV18
CDR3 length: 13
J gene: TRBJ2-3
clone size: -
D gene: -
CDR3 DNA: TGTGCCAGCTCACCACGCCGCACAGATACGCAGTATTTT
CDR3 protein: CASSPRRTDTQYF

V gene: TRBV6-6
CDR3 length: 16
J gene: TRBJ1-1
clone size: -
D gene: -
CDR3 DNA: TGTGCCAGCAGTTACCCCGGTCTTCTTATCAGCACTGAAGCTTTCTTT
CDR3 protein: CASSYPGLLISTEAFF

V gene: TRBV7-3
CDR3 length: 14
J gene: TRBJ2-2
clone size: -
D gene: TRBD2
CDR3 DNA: TGTGCCAGCAGCGGGCTAGCGGACCCCGGGGAGCTGTTTTTT
CDR3 protein: CASSGLADPGELFF

V gene: TRBV6-5
CDR3 length: 14
J gene: TRBJ2-3
clone size: -
D gene: TRBD2
CDR3 DNA: TGTGCCAGCGGCCTAGCGGGAGGTAAAGATACGCAGTATTTT
CDR3 protein: CASGLAGGKDTQYF